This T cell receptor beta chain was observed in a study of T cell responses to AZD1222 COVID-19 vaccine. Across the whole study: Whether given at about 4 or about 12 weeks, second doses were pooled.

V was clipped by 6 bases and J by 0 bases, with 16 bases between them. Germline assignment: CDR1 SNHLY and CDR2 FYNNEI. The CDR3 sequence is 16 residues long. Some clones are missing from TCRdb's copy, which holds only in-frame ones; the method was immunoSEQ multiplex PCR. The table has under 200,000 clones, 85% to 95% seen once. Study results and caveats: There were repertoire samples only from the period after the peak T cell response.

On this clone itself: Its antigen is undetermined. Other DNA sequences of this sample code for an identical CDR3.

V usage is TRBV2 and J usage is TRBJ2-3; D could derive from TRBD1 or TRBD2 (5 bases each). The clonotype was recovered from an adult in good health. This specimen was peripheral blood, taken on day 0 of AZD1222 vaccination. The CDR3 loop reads CASSLGASGSTDTQYF. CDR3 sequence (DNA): TGTGCCAGCAGCTTAGGGGCCAGCGGAAGCACAGATACGCAGTATTTT.